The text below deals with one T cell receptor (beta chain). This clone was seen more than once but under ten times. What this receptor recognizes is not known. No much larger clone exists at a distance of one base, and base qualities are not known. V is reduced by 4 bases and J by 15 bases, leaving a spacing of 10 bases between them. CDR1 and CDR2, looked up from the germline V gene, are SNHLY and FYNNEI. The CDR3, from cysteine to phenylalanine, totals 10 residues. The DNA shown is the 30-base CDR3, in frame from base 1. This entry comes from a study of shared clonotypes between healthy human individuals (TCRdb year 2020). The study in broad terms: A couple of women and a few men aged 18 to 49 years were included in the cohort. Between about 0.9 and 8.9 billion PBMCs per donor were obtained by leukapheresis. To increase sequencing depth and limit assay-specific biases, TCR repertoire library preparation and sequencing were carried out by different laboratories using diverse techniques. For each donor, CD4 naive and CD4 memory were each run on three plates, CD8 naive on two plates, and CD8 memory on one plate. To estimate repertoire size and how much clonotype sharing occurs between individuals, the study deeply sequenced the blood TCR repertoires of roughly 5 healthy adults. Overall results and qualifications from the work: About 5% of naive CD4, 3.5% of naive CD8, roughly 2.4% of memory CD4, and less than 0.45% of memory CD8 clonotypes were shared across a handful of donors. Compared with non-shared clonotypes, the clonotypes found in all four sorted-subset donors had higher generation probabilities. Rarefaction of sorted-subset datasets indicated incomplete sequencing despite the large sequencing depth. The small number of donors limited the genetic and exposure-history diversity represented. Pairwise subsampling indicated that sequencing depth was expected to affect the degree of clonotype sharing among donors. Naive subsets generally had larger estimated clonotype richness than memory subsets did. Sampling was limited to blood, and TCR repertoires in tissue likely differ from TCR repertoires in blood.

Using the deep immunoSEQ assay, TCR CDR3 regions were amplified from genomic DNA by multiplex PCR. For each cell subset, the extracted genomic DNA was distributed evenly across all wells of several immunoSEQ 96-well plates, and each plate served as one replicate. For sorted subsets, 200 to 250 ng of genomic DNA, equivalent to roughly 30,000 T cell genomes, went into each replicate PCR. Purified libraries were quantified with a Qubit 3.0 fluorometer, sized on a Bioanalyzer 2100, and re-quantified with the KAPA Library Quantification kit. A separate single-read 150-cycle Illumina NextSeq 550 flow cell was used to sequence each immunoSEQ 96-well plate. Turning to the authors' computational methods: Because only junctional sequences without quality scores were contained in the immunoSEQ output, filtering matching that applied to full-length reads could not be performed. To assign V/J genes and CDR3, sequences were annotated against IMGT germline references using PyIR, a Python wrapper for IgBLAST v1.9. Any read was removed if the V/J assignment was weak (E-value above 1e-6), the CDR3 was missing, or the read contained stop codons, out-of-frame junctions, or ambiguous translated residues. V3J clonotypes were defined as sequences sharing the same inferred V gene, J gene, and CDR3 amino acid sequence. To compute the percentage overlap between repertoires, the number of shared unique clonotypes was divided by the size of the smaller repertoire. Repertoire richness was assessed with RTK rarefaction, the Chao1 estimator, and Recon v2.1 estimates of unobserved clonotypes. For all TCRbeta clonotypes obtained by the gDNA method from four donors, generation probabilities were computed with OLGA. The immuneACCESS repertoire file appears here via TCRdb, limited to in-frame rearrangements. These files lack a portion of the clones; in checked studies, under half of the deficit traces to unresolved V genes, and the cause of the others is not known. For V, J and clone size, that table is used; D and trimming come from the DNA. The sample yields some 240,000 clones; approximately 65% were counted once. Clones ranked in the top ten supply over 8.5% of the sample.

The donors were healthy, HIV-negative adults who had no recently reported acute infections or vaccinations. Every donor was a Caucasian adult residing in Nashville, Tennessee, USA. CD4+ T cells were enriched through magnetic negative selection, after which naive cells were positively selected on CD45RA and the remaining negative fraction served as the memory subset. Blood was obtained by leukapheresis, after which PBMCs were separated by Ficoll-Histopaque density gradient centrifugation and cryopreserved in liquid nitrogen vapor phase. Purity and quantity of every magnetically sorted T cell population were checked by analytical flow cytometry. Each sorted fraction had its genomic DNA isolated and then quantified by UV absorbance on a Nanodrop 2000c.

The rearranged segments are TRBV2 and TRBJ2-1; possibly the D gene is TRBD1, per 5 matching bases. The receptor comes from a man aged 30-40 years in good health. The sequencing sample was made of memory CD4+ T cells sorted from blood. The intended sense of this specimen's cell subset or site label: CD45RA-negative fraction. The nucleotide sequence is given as TGTGCCAGCAGTGTCCGCAGGGTGTTCTTC. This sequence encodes CASSVRRVFF.